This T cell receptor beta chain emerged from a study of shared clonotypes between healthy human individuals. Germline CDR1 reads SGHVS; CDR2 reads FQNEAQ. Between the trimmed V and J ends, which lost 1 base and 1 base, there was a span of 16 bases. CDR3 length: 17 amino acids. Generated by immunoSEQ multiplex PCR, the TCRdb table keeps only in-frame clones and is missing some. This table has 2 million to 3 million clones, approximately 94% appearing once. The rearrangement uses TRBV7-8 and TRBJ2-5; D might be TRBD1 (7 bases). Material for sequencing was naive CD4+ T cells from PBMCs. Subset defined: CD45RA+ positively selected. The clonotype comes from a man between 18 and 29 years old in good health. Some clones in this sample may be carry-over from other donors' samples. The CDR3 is CASSLDRPGGSQETQYF. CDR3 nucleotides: TGTGCCAGCAGCTTAGACCGGCCAGGGGGGTCCCAAGAGACCCAGTACTTC.